One sample yielded the 31 T cell receptor beta chains listed below, sequenced in a study of T cell responses to AZD1222 COVID-19 vaccine (dated by TCRdb to about 2021). This specimen's time point label, interpreted: baseline before first vaccination. The receptor library was made with the immunoSEQ multiplex PCR assay. TCRdb limited this immuneACCESS table to in-frame rearrangements with V and J called. A share of clones is missing; checked studies link under half to unresolved V genes, and the rest is unexplained. A total of some 150,000 clones appear in this sample, 90% of them only once. The ten top clones hold 1.6% of the sample. The sample consisted of peripheral blood, taken on day 0 of AZD1222 vaccination. The receptors stem from an adult in good health.

The gene calls are TRBV7-9 and TRBJ2-1, with unresolved D. The CDR3 contains 15 residues. Germline assignment: CDR1 SEHNR and CDR2 FQNEAQ (reference sequence). V dropped 5 bases and J dropped 5 bases, with 16 bases sitting between them. CDR3 in DNA: TGTGCCAGCAGCCCGATAGTGAGTTCTCACAATGAGCAGTTCTTC. It codes for CASSPIVSSHNEQFF.

This chain connects TRBV28 to TRBJ1-1; D remains ambiguous. The CDR3 loop spans 11 amino acids. V was shortened by 3 bases and J by 6 bases, with 5 bases between the two germline ends. Germline loops: CDR1 MDHEN, CDR2 SYDVKM. The CDR3 DNA sequence: TGTGCCAGCAGTTTGGCGGCTGAAGCTTTCTTT. This sequence encodes CASSLAAEAFF.

The chain carries TRBV5-1 and TRBJ2-1; D not resolved. The germline V and J ends were trimmed by 0 bases and 5 bases, with 6 bases remaining between them. This CDR3 region has 13 residues. Germline-derived CDR1 and CDR2 are SGHRS and YFSETQ. The CDR3 DNA follows: TGCGCCAGCAGCTTGGATCAGAACAATGAGCAGTTCTTC. Its translation is CASSLDQNNEQFF. The full variable domain, in which reference TRBV5-1 and TRBJ2-1 provide the parts outside the CDR3, is KAGVTQTPRYLIKTRGQQVTLSCSPISGHRSVSWYQQTPGQGLQFLFEYFSETQRNKGNFPGRFSGRQFSNSRSEMNVSTLELGDSALYLCASSLDQNNEQFFGPGTRLTVL.

The chain has TRBV25-1 and TRBJ1-3; 7 bases match TRBD1. The CDR3 contains 16 residues. CDR1 and CDR2 from the germline V gene are MGHDK and SYGVNS. After removal of 3 bases from V and 5 bases from J, the junction contained 10 bases not matched to a gene. The CDR3 protein is CASSETSGTVRNTIYF. CDR3 sequence (DNA): TGTGCCAGCAGTGAGACCTCCGGGACAGTAAGAAACACCATATATTTT. Variable domain in full (rest from reference TRBV25-1 and TRBJ1-3): EADIYQTPRYLVIGTGKKITLECSQTMGHDKMYWYQQDPGMELHLIHYSYGVNSTEKGDLSSESTVSRIRTEHFPLTLESARPSHTSQYLCASSETSGTVRNTIYFGEGSWLTVV.

The chain employs TRBV27 and TRBJ1-4; D might be TRBD1 (5 bases). Germline V gives CDR1 MNHEY, CDR2 SMNVEV (reference sequence). The CDR3 contains 15 residues. Deletions cut 2 bases from V and 7 bases from J, with 14 bases between. CDR3 amino acids: CASSLVPGSGEKLFF. CDR3 DNA sequence: TGTGCCAGCAGTTTAGTCCCAGGGTCGGGTGAAAAACTGTTTTTT.

This chain uses TRBV9 with TRBJ1-6, with a weak D call TRBD1 (5 bases). Between the trimmed V and J ends, which lost 5 bases and 7 bases, there was a span of 16 bases. This CDR3 has 15 amino acids. CDR1 is SGDLS and CDR2 is YYNGEE in the germline V gene. CDR3 coding DNA: TGTGCCAGCAGTCCCCCAGGGATCCGAAATTCACCCCTCCACTTT. Protein product: CASSPPGIRNSPLHF.

The genes are TRBV6-6 and TRBJ2-7; 11 bases agree with TRBD2. The CDR3 totals 15 residues. CDR1 is MNHNY and CDR2 is SVGAGI in the germline V gene (reference sequence). With 7 bases clipped from V and 3 bases from J, the junction kept 8 bases outside the gene matches. The CDR3 region has the DNA TGTGCCAGCACGCAGGTCCTAGCGGGGGGCTACGAGCAGTACTTC. Protein: CASTQVLAGGYEQYF.

This chain connects TRBV7-9 to TRBJ1-1; no clear D gene. The germline V and J ends were trimmed by 5 bases and 5 bases, with 18 bases remaining between them. Germline lookup yields CDR1 SEHNR and CDR2 FQNEAQ (reference sequence). The CDR3 totals 15 residues. The CDR3 sequence: CASSPPGREATEAFF. The CDR3 region has the DNA TGTGCCAGCAGCCCCCCTGGAAGGGAGGCGACTGAAGCTTTCTTT.

The DNA of the CDR3 is TGTGCCAGCACCTACCTTGGACAGTCGAACACTGAAGCTTTCTTT. As protein: CASTYLGQSNTEAFF. This chain uses TRBV3-1 (or the pseudogene TRBV3-2) with TRBJ1-1; the D gene is possibly TRBD1 (6 bases). V was pared by 7 bases and J by 1 base, with 16 bases between. Per germline, CDR1 LGHDT and CDR2 YNNKEL (reference sequence). This CDR3 has 15 amino acids.

CDR3 sequence: CASRYLAGEVNEQFF. CDR3 sequence (DNA): TGCGCCAGCAGGTATCTAGCGGGGGAAGTCAATGAGCAGTTCTTC. V gene TRBV4-1 combines with J gene TRBJ2-1; TRBD2 matches at 10 bases. Germline trimming cut 6 bases from V and 6 bases from J; bases unmatched to any gene: 8. The CDR3 consists of 15 residues. CDR1 is MGHRA and CDR2 is YSYEKL in the germline V gene.

The chain is built from TRBV12-3 or TRBV12-4 and TRBJ2-7; no clear D. V was clipped by 2 bases and J by 4 bases, with 6 bases between them. There are 12 residues in the CDR3. In DNA form, the CDR3 reads TGTGCCAGCAGTTTAAACATATACGAGCAGTACTTC. Residues: CASSLNIYEQYF.

V is TRBV4-2 and J is TRBJ2-6; TRBD1 is a possible D gene (5 bases). V lost 0 bases and J lost 0, with 6 bases in between. CDR1 and CDR2 (germline): LGHNA, YNFKEQ. This CDR3 is 16 amino acids long. CDR3 coding DNA: TGTGCCAGCAGCCAAGACCAGGGCTCTGGGGCCAACGTCCTGACTTTC. It is translated as CASSQDQGSGANVLTF.

The J gene is TRBJ1-2, the V gene TRBV6-5, with a possible D match to TRBD1 (6 bases). CDR1 is MNHEY and CDR2 is SVGAGI in the germline V gene. Trimming cost V 4 bases and J 4 bases, with 16 bases left between them. CDR3 length equals 15 residues. CDR3 region: CASSSPTGWGYGYTF. The CDR3 DNA reads as TGTGCCAGCAGTTCTCCGACAGGATGGGGCTATGGCTACACCTTC.

The chain carries TRBV10-3 and TRBJ2-5; the D is unclear. The CDR3 has 13 amino acids. With 3 bases removed from V and 7 bases from J, the gap between germline ends came to 12 bases. CDR1 is ENHRY, CDR2 SYGVKD, per germline. The CDR3 DNA sequence: TGTGCCATCAGTGAAGGCGAGGAAGGGACCCAGTACTTC. It is translated as CAISEGEEGTQYF.

The chain employs TRBV28 and TRBJ1-3; tentative D call: TRBD1 (6 bases). V shed 8 bases and J shed 2 bases, with 13 bases lying between them. CDR3 length: 14 amino acids. The germline CDR1 and CDR2 sequences are MDHEN and SYDVKM. The CDR3 here is CASGGGGTGNTIYF. CDR3 sequence (DNA): TGTGCCAGCGGGGGAGGGGGAACTGGAAACACCATATATTTT.

The CDR3 is CASSPTGSPGELFF. CDR3 coding DNA: TGTGCCAGCTCACCAACTGGCTCCCCGGGGGAACTGTTTTTT. The chain joins TRBV18 to TRBJ1-4, with TRBD1 as a possible D gene (5 bases). The germline CDR1 and CDR2 sequences are KGHSH and LQKENI. There are 14 residues in the CDR3. V shed 2 bases and J shed 12 bases, with 16 bases lying between them.

The chain has TRBV6-5 and TRBJ2-7; TRBD1 aligns across 9 bases. The germline gives CDR1 MNHEY, CDR2 SVGAGI. Losses at the gene ends were 5 bases for V and 1 base for J; bases not matched to a gene: 6. There are 15 residues in the CDR3. The CDR3 DNA is TGTGCCAGCAGTCCGGGACAGGGAAGTTCCTACGAGCAGTACTTC. This translates into CASSPGQGSSYEQYF.

The chain employs TRBV3-1 (or the pseudogene TRBV3-2) and TRBJ1-1, with D uncertain. The V gene lost 4 bases and the J gene lost 4 bases, with 4 bases spanning the gap. Germline-derived CDR1 and CDR2 are LGHDT and YNNKEL (reference sequence). CDR3 size: 11 residues. The CDR3 DNA sequence: TGTGCCAGCAGCCCAGGCACTGAAGCTTTCTTT. Translation: CASSPGTEAFF.

CDR3: CASSDFPENTGELFF. The CDR3 DNA reads TGTGCCAGCAGTGACTTCCCGGAAAACACCGGGGAGCTGTTTTTT. This sequence joins TRBV5-4 and TRBJ2-2; D is undetermined. V was pared by 5 bases and J by 2 bases, with 13 bases between. Germline CDR1 SGHNT, CDR2 YYREEE (reference sequence). The CDR3 is 15 amino acids.

V is TRBV6-1 and J is TRBJ2-2; 11 nucleotides align to TRBD2. CDR1 and CDR2 from the germline V gene are MNHNS and SASEGT. V lost 4 bases to trimming and J lost 5 bases; unmatched junction nucleotides: 9. The CDR3 runs to 17 residues. CDR3 in DNA: TGTGCCAGCAGTGGACCGGGACTAGCGGCCCTAACCGGGGAGCTGTTTTTT. It yields the protein CASSGPGLAALTGELFF.

This sequence joins TRBV24-1 and TRBJ2-2; no clear D. Trimming removed 1 base at V and 0 bases at J, with 8 bases between. Germline V gene lookup returns CDR1 KGHDR and CDR2 SFDVKD. The CDR3 has 16 residues. CDR3 protein: CATSDFEATNTGELFF. In nucleotides, the CDR3 is TGTGCCACCAGTGATTTTGAGGCGACGAACACCGGGGAGCTGTTTTTT.

The chain uses TRBV4-2 and TRBJ2-7; TRBD1 aligns across 11 bases. Germline lookup yields CDR1 LGHNA and CDR2 YNFKEQ. Trimming cost V 5 bases and J 3 bases; bases outside gene matches: 3. CDR3 length: 14 residues. The CDR3 sequence: CASSVGQGVYEQYF. The CDR3 DNA sequence: TGTGCCAGCAGCGTGGGACAGGGGGTCTACGAGCAGTACTTC.

This rearrangement joins TRBV5-1 to TRBJ1-6, with 8 bases that match TRBD1. CDR1 and CDR2 (germline): SGHRS, YFSETQ. The CDR3 totals 14 residues. With 0 bases clipped from V and 8 bases from J, the junction kept 1 base outside the gene matches. CDR3 sequence: CASSLEQGDSPLHF. The CDR3 DNA reads TGCGCCAGCAGCTTGGAACAGGGGGATTCACCCCTCCACTTT.

This chain joins TRBV7-8 and TRBJ1-5; D not certain. The CDR3 length is 13 residues. Germline CDR1 is SGHVS and CDR2 is FQNEAQ. V gave up 4 bases and J gave up 5 bases, with 9 bases separating them. For the CDR3, the DNA is TGTGCCAGCAGCTCCGGACCCCATCAGCCCCAGCATTTT. Translation gives CASSSGPHQPQHF.

This clone has only a few counts. The J gene is TRBJ2-5, the V gene TRBV6-2 or TRBV6-3; 7 bases agree with TRBD1. CDR1 is MNHEY, CDR2 SVGEGT, per germline. V lost 5 bases and J lost 5; bases outside the gene matches: 11. The CDR3 runs to 15 residues. This chain's CDR3 is CASSPPQQGPETQYF. In DNA, the CDR3 is TGTGCCAGCAGTCCCCCCCAACAGGGGCCGGAGACCCAGTACTTC.

Regarding this clone: Other DNA sequences from this sample encode an identical CDR3 as well. V and J are TRBV7-2 and TRBJ1-1; D not resolved. CDR3 length equals 14 residues. The ends were cut back, 5 bases at V and 1 base at J, with 11 bases in the middle. Germline V gives CDR1 SGHTA, CDR2 FQGNSA. The CDR3 DNA is TGTGCCAGCAGCCAAAGACGAGGGAACACTGAAGCTTTCTTT. It is translated as CASSQRRGNTEAFF.

This clone was seen a single time. The V and J genes are TRBV9 and TRBJ1-4, with D tentatively TRBD1 (6 bases). V shed 3 bases and J shed 2 bases, with 11 bases lying between them. CDR1 is SGDLS and CDR2 is YYNGEE in the germline V gene. The CDR3 is 15 residues long. The chain's CDR3 is CASSASTGTNEKLFF. CDR3 DNA: TGTGCCAGCAGCGCCTCAACAGGGACTAATGAAAAACTGTTTTTT.

CDR3 DNA: TGTGCCAGCAGTTACTGGCAGGGGCATAACTATGGCTACACCTTC. Translated: CASSYWQGHNYGYTF. This rearrangement joins TRBV6-5 to TRBJ1-2; D may be TRBD1 (6 bases). Germline loops: CDR1 MNHEY, CDR2 SVGAGI. Trimming left V 1 base short and J 1 base short, with 10 bases between. CDR3 size: 15 residues.

This clone came up once. The CDR3 spells CASSLLGASGGELFF. The CDR3 region has the DNA TGTGCCAGCAGCTTATTGGGGGCCTCCGGCGGGGAGCTGTTTTTT. The chain couples TRBV11-3 to TRBJ2-2; D possibly corresponds to TRBD1 (6 bases). Trimming took off 2 bases at V and 7 bases at J, with 14 bases between the two ends. The germline gives CDR1 SGHNT, CDR2 YENEEA. The length of the CDR3 is 15 residues.

The chain recombines TRBV19 with TRBJ2-7; 7 nucleotides match TRBD1. The V segment lost 6 bases and the J segment 5 bases; nucleotides outside the gene matches: 13. CDR3 length: 15 amino acids. CDR1 and CDR2 from the germline V gene are LNHDA and SQIVND (reference sequence). CDR3 coding DNA: TGTGCCAGTAGCCTTGGGGCAGGGGGTGTCGACGAGCAGTACTTC. Amino acid sequence: CASSLGAGGVDEQYF.

The V call is TRBV21-1, the J call TRBJ1-5; whether TRBD1, the table's D call, matches the DNA was not checked. TRBV21-1 is a known pseudogene. The CDR3 has 15 amino acids. CDR3 in amino acids: CAPKMGQSPYQPQHF. In DNA, the CDR3 is TGTGCCCCCAAAATGGGACAGTCACCCTATCAGCCCCAGCATTTT.